These 2 T cell receptor beta chains were sequenced from one sample in a study of OX40 agonist ivuxolimab in advanced cancers. Profiled with immunoSEQ multiplex PCR; TCRdb holds only in-frame clones, not every one. The table lists roughly 41,000 clones, 85% of them singletons, with about 40% in the top ten. The source was CD4+ or CD8+ T cells sorted from blood, collected in a trial of the OX40 agonist ivuxolimab. The receptors come from an adult with an advanced solid tumor such as melanoma, head and neck, liver or kidney cancer.

The V call is TRBV6-1, the J call TRBJ2-3; D is uncertain. V was pared by 7 bases and J by 0 bases, with 14 bases between. The CDR3 spans 15 residues. Germline V CDR1 and CDR2: MNHNS, SASEGT. CDR3 residues: CASIVTSTSTDTQYF. For the CDR3, the DNA is TGTGCCAGCATAGTTACGTCGACTAGCACAGATACGCAGTATTTT.

The gene calls are TRBV27 and TRBJ2-2; TRBD2 agrees at 10 bases. There are 18 residues in the CDR3. Germline V gene sequence: CDR1 MNHEY, CDR2 SMNVEV (reference sequence). The V and J ends lost 1 base and 5 bases, in that order; junction bases with no gene match: 10. The CDR3, as DNA: TGTGCCAGCAGTTTATTGCCCCCTAGCGGGAGTGGTACCGGGGAGCTGTTTTTT. Its protein is CASSLLPPSGSGTGELFF.